A single sample is the source of the 12 T cell receptor beta chains below, sequenced in a study of blood T cell repertoires in COVID-19. TCRdb's copy holds only in-frame clones and misses some; the assay was immunoSEQ multiplex PCR. Altogether tens of thousands of clones are present, 90% being singletons, with the ten largest covering approximately 0.49%. Sequences were obtained from peripheral blood. The receptors originated from a man in his forties or fifties with COVID-19, enrolled during active disease.

This chain joins TRBV3-1 (or the pseudogene TRBV3-2) and TRBJ2-7; D remains ambiguous. The V gene's germline CDR1 is LGHDT and CDR2 YNNKEL (reference sequence). The CDR3 length is 14 residues. The ends were cut back, 3 bases at V and 2 bases at J, with 11 bases in the middle. Written as DNA, the CDR3 is TGTGCCAGCAGCCAGAACGGCCGGGCCTACGAGCAGTACTTC. It specifies CASSQNGRAYEQYF.

The chain joins TRBV30 to TRBJ1-1; a possible D gene is TRBD1 (5 bases). The V end lost 0 bases, the J end lost 3 bases, and 17 bases lay between the germline ends. The CDR3 has 16 residues. Germline loops: CDR1 GTSNPN, CDR2 SVGIG (reference sequence). DNA for the CDR3: TGTGCCTGGAGTGTCCCGGGGGGTTGGGTGTACACTGAAGCTTTCTTT. It yields the protein CAWSVPGGWVYTEAFF.

The genes are TRBV6-5 and TRBJ1-2, with 10 bases matching TRBD1. This CDR3 is built from 15 residues. The germline V gene encodes CDR1 MNHEY and CDR2 SVGAGI. V lost 6 bases and J lost 4; bases outside the gene matches: 8. The CDR3 bases are TGTGCCAGCAGCATCCCGGGACAGGGGATCTATGGCTACACCTTC. Protein: CASSIPGQGIYGYTF.

This clone was counted only a few times. This sequence joins TRBV2 and TRBJ1-2; no clear D gene. The CDR3 length is 20 residues. Germline V gives CDR1 SNHLY, CDR2 FYNNEI. V dropped 2 bases and J dropped 4 bases, with 29 bases sitting between them. In nucleotides, the CDR3 is TGTGCCAGCAGTGAACTTGGGATAAGGTCGTCGGGAAGGGCTGGCTATGGCTACACCTTC. Protein: CASSELGIRSSGRAGYGYTF.

The chain is built from TRBV21-1 and TRBJ2-7; the table's D call, TRBD2, has no DNA check behind it. TRBV21-1 is tagged as a pseudogene. This CDR3 spans 17 amino acids. This CDR3 reads CASSRRKSGRPSYEQYF. In nucleotides, the CDR3 is TGTGCCAGCAGCAGACGAAAGAGCGGGAGGCCCTCCTACGAGCAGTACTTC.

J is TRBJ2-7 and V is TRBV28; D is possibly TRBD2 (7 bases). This CDR3 has 17 amino acids. Deletions cut 3 bases from V and 1 base from J, with 19 bases between. The germline V gene has CDR1 MDHEN and CDR2 SYDVKM. The CDR3 sequence: CASSLRGGLVMSYEQYF. CDR3 bases: TGTGCCAGCAGTTTGAGGGGGGGTTTGGTGATGTCCTACGAGCAGTACTTC.

The J gene is TRBJ1-1, the V gene TRBV7-9, with TRBD1 as a possible D gene (5 bases). The germline V gene has CDR1 SEHNR and CDR2 FQNEAQ (reference sequence). This CDR3 is 13 amino acids long. V was shortened by 5 bases and J by 4 bases, with 11 bases between the two germline ends. The CDR3 is CASSLGGVTEAFF. As DNA, the CDR3 is TGTGCCAGCAGCCTTGGGGGGGTCACTGAAGCTTTCTTT. The variable domain in full, with the rest retrieved from reference TRBV7-9 and TRBJ1-1, is DTGVSQNPRHKITKRGQNVTFRCDPISEHNRLYWYRQTLGQGPEFLTYFQNEAQLEKSRLLSDRFSAERPKGSFSTLEIQRTEQGDSAMYLCASSLGGVTEAFFGQGTRLTVV.

The CDR3 DNA reads as TGTGCCAGCAGGGGCACGGACAGACACACCGGGGAGCTGTTTTTT. As protein: CASRGTDRHTGELFF. The chain links TRBV6-6 to TRBJ2-2; tentative D call: TRBD1 (6 bases). Trimming removed 6 bases at V and 3 bases at J, with 14 bases between. Germline V gene sequence: CDR1 MNHNY, CDR2 SVGAGI (reference sequence). The CDR3 is 15 residues long.

The chain uses TRBV6-5 and TRBJ1-2, with D maybe TRBD1 (5 bases). V gave up 2 bases and J gave up 6 bases, with 16 bases separating them. Germline V gene sequence: CDR1 MNHEY, CDR2 SVGAGI. This CDR3 region has 15 residues. The chain's CDR3 is CASSYLDRGGDGYTF. In DNA, the CDR3 is TGTGCCAGCAGTTACCTCGACAGAGGAGGGGATGGCTACACCTTC.

This rearrangement joins TRBV29-1 to TRBJ1-2; 7 bases agree with TRBD1. The CDR3 sequence is 13 residues long. The trim removed 6 bases at V and 4 bases at J, leaving 8 bases unmatched. From germline, CDR1 is SQVTM and CDR2 ANQGSEA. In nucleotides, the CDR3 is TGCAGCGTCGAGGTTTCAGGGGGCTATGGCTACACCTTC. Translating gives CSVEVSGGYGYTF. Drawing the rest from reference TRBV29-1 and TRBJ1-2, the complete variable domain is SAVISQKPSRDICQRGTSLTIQCQVDSQVTMMFWYRQQPGQSLTLIATANQGSEATYESGFVIDKFPISRPNLTFSTLTVSNMSPEDSSIYLCSVEVSGGYGYTFGSGTRLTVV.

This rearrangement joins TRBV27 to TRBJ2-1, with 11 bases fitting TRBD2. V shed 6 bases and J 5 bases; nucleotides not matched to a gene: 12. CDR3 length equals 17 residues. Looked up from germline, CDR1 is MNHEY and CDR2 is SMNVEV (reference sequence). Written as DNA, the CDR3 is TGTGCCAGCAGACGCCGGCGACAGGGACTAGCGGACAATGAGCAGTTCTTC. Protein: CASRRRRQGLADNEQFF.

The rearrangement joins TRBV7-9 to TRBJ2-2; D possibly corresponds to TRBD2 (7 bases). CDR1 and CDR2 from the germline V gene are SEHNR and FQNEAQ (reference sequence). Trimming took 2 bases from V and 3 from J, leaving 10 bases between them. This CDR3 contains 15 residues. The CDR3 DNA sequence: TGTGCCAGCAGCTTAACGGGGGGCGACACCGGGGAGCTGTTTTTT. Amino acid sequence: CASSLTGGDTGELFF. Complete variable domain (other parts from reference TRBV7-9 and TRBJ2-2): DTGVSQNPRHKITKRGQNVTFRCDPISEHNRLYWYRQTLGQGPEFLTYFQNEAQLEKSRLLSDRFSAERPKGSFSTLEIQRTEQGDSAMYLCASSLTGGDTGELFFGEGSRLTVL.